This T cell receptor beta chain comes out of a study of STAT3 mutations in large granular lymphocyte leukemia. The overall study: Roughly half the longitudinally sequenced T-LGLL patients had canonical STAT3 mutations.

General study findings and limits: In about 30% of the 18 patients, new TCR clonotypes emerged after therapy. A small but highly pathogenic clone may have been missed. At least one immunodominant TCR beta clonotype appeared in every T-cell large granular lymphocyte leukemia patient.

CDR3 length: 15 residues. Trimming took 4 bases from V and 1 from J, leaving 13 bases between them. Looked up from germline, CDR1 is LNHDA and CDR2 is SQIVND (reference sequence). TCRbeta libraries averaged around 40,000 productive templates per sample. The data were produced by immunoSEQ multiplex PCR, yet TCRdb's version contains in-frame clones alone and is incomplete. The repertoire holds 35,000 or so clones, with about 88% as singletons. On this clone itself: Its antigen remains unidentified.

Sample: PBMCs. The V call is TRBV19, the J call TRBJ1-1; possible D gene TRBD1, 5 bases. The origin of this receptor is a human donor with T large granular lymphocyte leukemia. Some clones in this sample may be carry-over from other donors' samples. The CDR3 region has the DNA TGTGCCAGTAGTACCTACCCCGGGGGGAACACTGAAGCTTTCTTT. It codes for CASSTYPGGNTEAFF. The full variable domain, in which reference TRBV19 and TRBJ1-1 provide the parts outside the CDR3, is DGGITQSPKYLFRKEGQNVTLSCEQNLNHDAMYWYRQDPGQGLRLIYYSQIVNDFQKGDIAEGYSVSREKKESFPLTVTSAQKNPTAFYLCASSTYPGGNTEAFFGQGTRLTVV.